This T cell receptor beta chain was documented in a study of cytomegalovirus exposure and HLA in healthy donors. PCR amplification relied on 60 Vbeta primers (plus 13 Jbeta primers). Produced via immunoSEQ multiplex PCR; TCRdb's table is partial and in-frame only. The sample has over 130,000 clones; around 66% are singletons. This clone was seen more than once but under ten times. Sequencing was carried out using PBMCs. The source of this sequence is a woman aged 55-75 years in good health and CMV-seronegative.

The CDR3 protein is CASSASPTDTQYF. The CDR3 DNA is TGTGCCAGCAGCGCGTCCCCCACAGATACGCAGTATTTT. The chain recombines TRBV9 with TRBJ2-3; no definite D call. This CDR3 is built from 13 residues. Germline loops: CDR1 SGDLS, CDR2 YYNGEE. Trimming pared 3 bases from V and 2 bases from J, leaving 7 bases between.